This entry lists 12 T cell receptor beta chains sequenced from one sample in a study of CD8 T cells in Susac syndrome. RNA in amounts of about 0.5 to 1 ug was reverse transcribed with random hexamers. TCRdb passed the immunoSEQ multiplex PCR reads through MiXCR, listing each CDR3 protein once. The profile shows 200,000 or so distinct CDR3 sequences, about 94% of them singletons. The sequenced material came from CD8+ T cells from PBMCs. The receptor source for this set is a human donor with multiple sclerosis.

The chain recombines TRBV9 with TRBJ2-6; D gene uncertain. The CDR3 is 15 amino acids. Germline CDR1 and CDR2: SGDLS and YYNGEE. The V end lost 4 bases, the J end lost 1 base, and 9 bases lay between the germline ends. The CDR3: CASSPGDSGANVLTF. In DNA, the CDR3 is TGTGCCAGCAGCCCAGGTGATTCTGGGGCCAACGTCCTGACTTTC.

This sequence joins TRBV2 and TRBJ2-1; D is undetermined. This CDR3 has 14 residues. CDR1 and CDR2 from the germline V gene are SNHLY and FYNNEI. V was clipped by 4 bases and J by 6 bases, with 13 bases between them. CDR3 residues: CASSVPDESNEQFF. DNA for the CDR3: TGTGCCAGCAGTGTTCCGGACGAGTCCAATGAGCAGTTCTTC.

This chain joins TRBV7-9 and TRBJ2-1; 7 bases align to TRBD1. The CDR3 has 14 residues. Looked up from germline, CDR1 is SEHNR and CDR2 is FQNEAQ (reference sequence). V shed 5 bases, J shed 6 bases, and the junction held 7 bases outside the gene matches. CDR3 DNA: TGTGCCAGCAGCGCCCCCCCAGGGGGCAATGAGCAGTTCTTC. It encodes CASSAPPGGNEQFF.

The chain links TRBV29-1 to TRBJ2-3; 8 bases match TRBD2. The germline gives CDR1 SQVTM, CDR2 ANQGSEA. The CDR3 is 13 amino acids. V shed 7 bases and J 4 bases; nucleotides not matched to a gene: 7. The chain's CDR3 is CSAPGGQADTQYF. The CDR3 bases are TGCAGCGCGCCGGGGGGGCAGGCAGATACGCAGTATTTT.

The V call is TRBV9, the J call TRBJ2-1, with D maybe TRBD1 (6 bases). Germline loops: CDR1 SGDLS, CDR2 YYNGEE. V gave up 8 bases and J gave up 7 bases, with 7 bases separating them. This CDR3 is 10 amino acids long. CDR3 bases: TGTGCCAGAAGGGGGAATGAGCAGTTCTTC. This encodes CARRGNEQFF.

Written as DNA, the CDR3 is TGCAGTGCTAGAGATAACCCGGAGGGGATGAAGGGGGATTTCGAGCAGTACTTC. Amino acid sequence: CSARDNPEGMKGDFEQYF. The J gene is TRBJ2-7, the V gene TRBV20-1; D could derive from TRBD1 or TRBD2 (6 bases each). The CDR3 extends over 18 amino acids. Germline V gene data show CDR1 as DFQATT and CDR2 as SNEGSKA (reference sequence). V lost 0 bases and J 6 bases, leaving 27 bases between the germline ends.

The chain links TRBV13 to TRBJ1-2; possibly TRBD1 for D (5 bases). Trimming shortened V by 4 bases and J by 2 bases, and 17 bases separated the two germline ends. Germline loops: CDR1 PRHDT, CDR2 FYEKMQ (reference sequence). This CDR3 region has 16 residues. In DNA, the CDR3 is TGTGCCAGCAGCTACGGTCGGACATCTGGGAACTATGGCTACACCTTC. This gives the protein CASSYGRTSGNYGYTF.

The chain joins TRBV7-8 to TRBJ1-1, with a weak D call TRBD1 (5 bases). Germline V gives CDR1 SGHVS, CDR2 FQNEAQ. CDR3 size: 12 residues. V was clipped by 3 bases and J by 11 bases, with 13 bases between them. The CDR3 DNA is TGTGCCAGCAGCTTTGGGGGAGGGATGGCTTTCTTT. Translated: CASSFGGGMAFF.

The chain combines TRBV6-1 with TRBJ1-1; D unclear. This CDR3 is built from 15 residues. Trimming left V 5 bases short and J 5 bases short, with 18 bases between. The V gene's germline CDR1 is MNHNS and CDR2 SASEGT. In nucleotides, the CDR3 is TGTGCCAGCAGTATGAATTTGTGGGAAAGTACTGAAGCTTTCTTT. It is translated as CASSMNLWESTEAFF.

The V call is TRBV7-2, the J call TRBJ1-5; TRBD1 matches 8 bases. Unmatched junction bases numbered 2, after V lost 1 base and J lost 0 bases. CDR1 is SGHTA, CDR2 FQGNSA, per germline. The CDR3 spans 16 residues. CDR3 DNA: TGTGCCAGCAGCTTAGATACAGGGGGTAGCAATCAGCCCCAGCATTTT. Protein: CASSLDTGGSNQPQHF.

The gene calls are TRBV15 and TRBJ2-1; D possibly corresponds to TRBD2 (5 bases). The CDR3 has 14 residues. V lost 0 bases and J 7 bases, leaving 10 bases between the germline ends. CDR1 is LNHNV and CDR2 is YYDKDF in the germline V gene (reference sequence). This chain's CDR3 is CATSRDHGENEQFF. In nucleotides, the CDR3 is TGTGCCACCAGCAGAGATCACGGGGAAAATGAGCAGTTCTTC.

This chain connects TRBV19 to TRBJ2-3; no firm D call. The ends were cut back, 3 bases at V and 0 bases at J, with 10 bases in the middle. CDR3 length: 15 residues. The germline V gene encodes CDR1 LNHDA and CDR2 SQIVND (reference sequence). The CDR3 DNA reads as TGTGCCAGTAGTATGGTATCCAGCAGCACAGATACGCAGTATTTT. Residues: CASSMVSSSTDTQYF.